One and the same sample provided the 16 T cell receptor beta chains below, sequenced in a study of STAT3 mutations in large granular lymphocyte leukemia. Study conclusions and caveats: At least one immunodominant TCR beta clonotype appeared in every T-cell large granular lymphocyte leukemia patient.

The protocol was immunoSEQ multiplex PCR, while the TCRdb copy is restricted to in-frame clones and leaves out a portion. This table has about 19,000 clones, approximately 90% appearing once. For these receptors, no antigen is known. The sequencing input was peripheral blood mononuclear cells. Receptors were obtained from a man in his 60s with T-cell large granular lymphocyte leukemia. Some clones in this sample may be carry-over from other donors' samples.

The rearrangement links TRBV18 to TRBJ2-2; D not resolved. Germline V gene sequence: CDR1 KGHSH, CDR2 LQKENI. The CDR3 is 14 residues long. The V gene lost 1 base and the J gene lost 2 bases, with 5 bases spanning the gap. The CDR3 reads CASSPQRNTGELFF. In DNA form, the CDR3 reads TGTGCCAGCTCACCACAGAGAAACACCGGGGAGCTGTTTTTT.

The chain uses TRBV30 and TRBJ2-5; 8 bases fit TRBD2. The CDR3 covers 16 residues. J lost 1 base, V lost 5 bases, and 12 bases had no gene match. CDR1 is GTSNPN and CDR2 is SVGIG in the germline V gene (reference sequence). The CDR3 loop reads CAWDRSGSPLQETQYF. The CDR3 region has the DNA TGTGCCTGGGACCGGAGCGGGAGCCCCCTCCAAGAGACCCAGTACTTC.

This clone was recorded only once. The gene calls are TRBV5-1 and TRBJ2-5; 9 bases align to TRBD1. The length of the CDR3 is 14 residues. Germline V gene data show CDR1 as SGHRS and CDR2 as YFSETQ. After removal of 4 bases from V and 1 base from J, the junction contained 2 bases not matched to a gene. The CDR3 region is CASSPQGAQETQYF. The CDR3 region has the DNA TGCGCCAGCAGCCCACAGGGGGCCCAAGAGACCCAGTACTTC. The complete variable domain, with remaining parts taken from reference TRBV5-1 and TRBJ2-5, reads KAGVTQTPRYLIKTRGQQVTLSCSPISGHRSVSWYQQTPGQGLQFLFEYFSETQRNKGNFPGRFSGRQFSNSRSEMNVSTLELGDSALYLCASSPQGAQETQYFGPGTRLLVL.

The V gene is TRBV28, the J gene TRBJ1-2; a possible D gene is TRBD1 (5 bases). This CDR3 is built from 14 residues. The germline gives CDR1 MDHEN, CDR2 SYDVKM. Trimming took 6 bases from V and 8 from J, leaving 19 bases between them. The CDR3 DNA is TGTGCCAGCAGCCCCCCCTATCCAGGGAGAGGCTACACCTTC. It specifies CASSPPYPGRGYTF.

V usage is TRBV5-1 and J usage is TRBJ2-3, with TRBD2 identical over 11 bases. This CDR3 region has 18 residues. The junction had 16 bases not matched to a gene; V was cut back by 7 bases and J by 3 bases. CDR1 and CDR2 from the germline V gene are SGHRS and YFSETQ. CDR3 sequence reads: CASGTAFGTSGATDTQYF. The DNA for the CDR3 is TGCGCCAGCGGCACGGCCTTTGGGACTAGCGGAGCGACAGATACGCAGTATTTT.

V and J are TRBV30 and TRBJ2-2, with D hard to call. V was shortened by 3 bases and J by 1 base, with 6 bases between the two germline ends. The CDR3 runs 13 residues. CDR1 is GTSNPN and CDR2 is SVGIG in the germline V gene (reference sequence). The CDR3 DNA follows: TGTGCCTGGAGCCCAGGGAACACCGGGGAGCTGTTTTTT. This encodes CAWSPGNTGELFF.

The chain is built from TRBV7-9 and TRBJ2-3, with D perhaps assigned TRBD1 or TRBD2 (5 bases each). Germline CDR1 is SEHNR and CDR2 is FQNEAQ (reference sequence). This CDR3 is built from 16 residues. Trimming pared 4 bases from V and 2 bases from J, leaving 16 bases between. The CDR3 nucleotides are TGTGCCAGCAGCTCCCTCGGGGCGGCGGACACAGATACGCAGTATTTT. This gives the protein CASSSLGAADTDTQYF.

The chain employs TRBV5-1 and TRBJ2-1; a weak D match, TRBD2 (6 bases). Germline assignment: CDR1 SGHRS and CDR2 YFSETQ. V was shortened by 3 bases and J by 4 bases, with 17 bases between the two germline ends. CDR3 length: 16 amino acids. The CDR3, as DNA: TGCGCCAGCAGCTCGATTGGCGGGATAGATTACAATGAGCAGTTCTTC. Amino acids: CASSSIGGIDYNEQFF.

The chain joins TRBV11-2 to TRBJ1-1; a possible D gene is TRBD1 (5 bases). Trimming stripped 4 bases from V and 3 bases from J, with 12 bases between. The CDR3 is 14 amino acids. The germline V gene encodes CDR1 SGHAT and CDR2 FQNNGV. This chain's CDR3 is CASSWGRRDTEAFF. The CDR3 region has the DNA TGTGCCAGCAGCTGGGGCCGGAGGGACACTGAAGCTTTCTTT.

This sequence joins TRBV28 and TRBJ1-2; D is unresolved. From germline, CDR1 is MDHEN and CDR2 SYDVKM. Trimming shortened V by 5 bases and J by 7 bases, and 5 bases separated the two germline ends. CDR3 length equals 10 residues. The CDR3 DNA reads as TGTGCCAGCAGTCTGAGTGGCTACACCTTC. Encoded protein: CASSLSGYTF.

This clone has just a few counts. V and J are TRBV29-1 and TRBJ2-3; 7 bases align to TRBD2. The CDR3 extends over 17 amino acids. Per germline, CDR1 SQVTM and CDR2 ANQGSEA. Unmatched junction bases numbered 13, after V lost 4 bases and J lost 0 bases. The CDR3 DNA reads TGCAGCGTTGTAAGTCTAGCGGACCCACTTAGCACAGATACGCAGTATTTT. This gives the protein CSVVSLADPLSTDTQYF.

This chain uses TRBV6-5 with TRBJ2-1, with 7 bases identical to TRBD2. The CDR3 extends over 13 amino acids. J was trimmed by 6 bases and V by 7 bases; bases with no gene match: 6. Germline V gene data show CDR1 as MNHEY and CDR2 as SVGAGI. CDR3 bases: TGTGCCAGCACGGGCGGGAGAACCAATGAGCAGTTCTTC. It encodes CASTGGRTNEQFF.

This clone was detected a few times. The rearrangement uses TRBV5-4 and TRBJ1-5; D possibly corresponds to TRBD1 (5 bases). Germline CDR1 and CDR2: SGHNT and YYREEE (reference sequence). The V gene lost 0 bases and the J gene lost 6 bases, with 10 bases spanning the gap. The CDR3 is 14 residues long. The CDR3 coding sequence is TGTGCCAGCAGCTTGGGAGGGGCGGCTCAGCCCCAGCATTTT. Its translation: CASSLGGAAQPQHF.

The chain joins TRBV5-1 to TRBJ2-3; D may be TRBD2 (5 bases). CDR1 is SGHRS, CDR2 YFSETQ, per germline. The ends were cut back, 3 bases at V and 2 bases at J, with 13 bases in the middle. The CDR3 runs 15 residues. The CDR3 is CASSSYSRATDTQYF. The CDR3 DNA reads TGCGCCAGCAGCTCGTACTCGAGGGCCACAGATACGCAGTATTTT. Filled out from reference TRBV5-1 and TRBJ2-3, the complete variable domain reads KAGVTQTPRYLIKTRGQQVTLSCSPISGHRSVSWYQQTPGQGLQFLFEYFSETQRNKGNFPGRFSGRQFSNSRSEMNVSTLELGDSALYLCASSSYSRATDTQYFGPGTRLTVL.

The chain couples TRBV25-1 to TRBJ2-1; D unclear. The CDR3 has 10 amino acids. Germline assignment: CDR1 MGHDK and CDR2 SYGVNS. V dropped 8 bases and J dropped 12 bases, with 11 bases sitting between them. For the CDR3, the DNA is TGTGCCAGCGGGCCTTGGGGGCAGTTCTTC. It encodes CASGPWGQFF.

J is TRBJ2-7 and V is TRBV5-1, with 7 bases fitting TRBD1. Germline-derived CDR1 and CDR2 are SGHRS and YFSETQ. J lost 3 bases, V lost 4 bases, and 7 bases had no gene match. This CDR3 spans 14 amino acids. CDR3: CASSRGQLDYEQYF. Written as DNA, the CDR3 is TGCGCCAGCAGCCGGGGACAGCTCGACTACGAGCAGTACTTC.